This entry concerns a single TCR beta chain. The table lists this clonotype with a few counts. This clone's antigen is unknown. The sample holds no much larger clone one base away, and base qualities are not on file. This entry comes from a study of response to subunit inactivated influenza vaccine (dated by TCRdb to the late 2010s). Study-wide context: To follow how T cells responded to a trivalent subunit inactivated influenza vaccine, the researchers relied on deep quantitative profiling of the T cell receptor repertoire.

The full study reports these points: The authors proposed that each seasonal influenza vaccination may bring in only a limited number of new T cells.

The method was RT-PCR. Sequencer: Illumina HiSeq 2500. The public reads were quality trimmed at Q25 with fastp and then assembled into clones with MiXCR by TCRdb, keeping productive beta chains. Each CDR3 protein appears once, grouped with its most common genes and DNA. The sample table shows 650,000 to 700,000 distinct CDR3 sequences, and around a sixth are seen once. The ten top clones hold more than 9% of the sample. The CDR3 starts with the cysteine, ends with the phenylalanine, and has 14 residues. The kept DNA is CDR3 alone, 42 bases in frame from the first base. Trimming costs V 2 bases and J 4 bases, and their ends lie 9 bases apart. The germline V gene gives CDR1 as KGHSY and CDR2 as FQNENV.

The sequence was obtained from a man between 50 and 59 years old who received an inactivated influenza vaccine. Donor details come from another sample of the same person, matched by shared clones. Source: PBMCs from blood, taken 11 to 12 days after vaccination. This sequence uses TRBV16 and TRBJ2-1, and the D gene may be TRBD2, 5 bases matching. The DNA sequence is given as TGTGCCAGCAGCCAAGCCGCGGGTTACAATGAGCAGTTCTTC. It encodes CASSQAAGYNEQFF.